The clone carrying this TCR beta chain was seen only once. This specimen comes from a study of brain T cells in children with intractable seizures. Some clones are missing from TCRdb's copy, which holds only in-frame ones; the method was immunoSEQ multiplex PCR. The table includes 70,000 to 90,000 clones, under 95% detected once. With 6 bases removed from V and 0 bases from J, the gap between germline ends came to 9 bases. The CDR3 is made up of 13 amino acids. The sequencing used peripheral blood, collected at surgery. This TCR came from a boy younger than two with tuberous sclerosis and intractable seizures. The rearrangement uses TRBV12-3 or TRBV12-4 and TRBJ2-7; D perhaps matches TRBD1 (5 bases). CDR3 protein: CASRQGPSYEQYF. CDR3 coding DNA: TGTGCCAGCAGGCAGGGTCCCTCCTACGAGCAGTACTTC.